Below, 28 T cell receptor beta chains from the same sample are listed, as sequenced in a study of T cell clonality in common variable immunodeficiency. Libraries were prepared by immunoSEQ multiplex PCR; TCRdb keeps only in-frame clonotypes and omits some of them. There are tens of thousands of clones in the sample, none observed a single time. The sample comprised peripheral blood mononuclear cells. Source of these receptors: a person between 18 and 70 years old in good health.

Concerning this clone: The CDR3 goes on 3 residues after the read ends, and that part is filled in from the germline J gene. This chain joins TRBV7-8 and TRBJ1-3; D is unclear. From germline, CDR1 is SGHVS and CDR2 FQNEAQ. V lost 4 bases, J lost 0 bases, and 13 bases lay in between. This CDR3 has 16 amino acids. The sequenced CDR3 bases are TGTGCCAGCAGCTCACCGGGGTTAAGCTCTGGAAACACC. Translation gives CASSSPGLSSGNT. The complete CDR3 sequence is CASSSPGLSSGNTIYF.

Many counts were recorded for this clone. The CDR3 is CASSSYGGYNEQFF. Partial CDR3 DNA: TGTGCCAGCAGCTCATACGGGGGCTACAATGAG. The chain couples TRBV7-9 to TRBJ2-1, with D perhaps TRBD2 (6 bases). The read falls 3 residues short of the CDR3 end, and the missing part is taken from the germline J gene. The germline CDR1 and CDR2 sequences are SEHNR and FQNEAQ (reference sequence). V was pared by 4 bases and J by 3 bases, with 10 bases between. The CDR3 length is 14 residues.

At least ten counts were recorded for this clone. The read terminates 3 residues before the CDR3 end, so the remaining end is supplied by the germline J gene. The chain is built from TRBV5-1 and TRBJ2-2, with TRBD2 identical over 8 bases. CDR1 SGHRS and CDR2 YFSETQ come from the germline V gene. Trimming took 0 bases from V and 2 from J; bases not matched to a gene: 3. The length of the CDR3 is 16 residues. CDR3 DNA, as far as it was read: TGCGCCAGCAGCTTGGAAAGCGGGGGCAACACCGGGGAG. Translating it yields CASSLESGGNTGE. The complete CDR3 sequence is CASSLESGGNTGELFF.

This clone was observed a few times. The sequence runs out 3 residues before the end of the CDR3; the remainder is reconstructed from the germline J gene. V gene TRBV6-4 combines with J gene TRBJ1-6; no definite D call. Germline V CDR1 and CDR2: MRHNA, SNTAGT. The CDR3 length is 17 residues. Trimming removed 2 bases at V and 8 bases at J, with 19 bases between. CDR3 bases read: TGTGCCAGCAGTGACCCTCGGGTACTCATTCCCCATTCACCC. It translates to CASSDPRVLIPHSP. The CDR3 reads in full as CASSDPRVLIPHSPLHF.

This clone occurred many times. Read data end 3 residues before the CDR3 end; the end is taken from the germline J gene. The chain recombines TRBV2 with TRBJ1-2; 8 nucleotides align to TRBD1. The germline CDR1 and CDR2 sequences are SNHLY and FYNNEI. The CDR3 extends over 13 amino acids. Germline trimming cut 6 bases from V and 4 bases from J; bases unmatched to any gene: 4. The sequenced part of the CDR3 DNA is TGTGCCAGCAGGCCGGACAGGGTCTATGGC. Its translation is CASRPDRVYG. The whole CDR3 sequence is CASRPDRVYGYTF.

This clone has a count of ten or more. The read terminates 3 residues before the CDR3 end, so the remaining end is supplied by the germline J gene. The J gene is TRBJ2-7, the V gene TRBV20-1; 10 nucleotides align to TRBD1. Germline CDR1 and CDR2: DFQATT and SNEGSKA (reference sequence). V trimming: 3 bases; J trimming: 3 bases; junction bases outside the gene matches: 8. This CDR3 region has 15 residues. The CDR3 is CSASPRTGGIYEQYF. The part of the CDR3 DNA that was read is TGCAGTGCTAGTCCCCGGACAGGGGGAATCTACGAG.

This clone has ten or more counts. The CDR3 is cut off 3 residues early in the read; its end comes from the germline J gene. The chain recombines TRBV5-1 with TRBJ2-1; the D gene is possibly TRBD2 (5 bases). The CDR3 is made up of 15 amino acids. V gave up 1 base and J gave up 4 bases, with 12 bases separating them. CDR1 is SGHRS, CDR2 YFSETQ, per germline. The CDR3: CASSLYQAAYNEQFF. The sequenced CDR3 bases are TGCGCCAGCAGCTTGTACCAAGCGGCTTACAATGAG.

Of note for this clone: The read finishes 3 residues shy of the CDR3 end, and the germline J gene is used to complete it. The chain is built from TRBV19 and TRBJ1-2; a weak D match, TRBD1 (5 bases). The germline V gene encodes CDR1 LNHDA and CDR2 SQIVND (reference sequence). The CDR3 sequence is 14 residues long. V lost 9 bases to trimming and J lost 4 bases, with 18 bases between them. CDR3 protein: CASQTREGSYGYTF. The CDR3 DNA, read in part, is TGTGCCAGCCAGACGCGAGAGGGGAGCTATGGC.

This clone was recorded at least ten times. The read finishes 3 residues shy of the CDR3 end, and the germline J gene is used to complete it. V gene TRBV24-1 combines with J gene TRBJ2-2, with D hard to call. The CDR3 consists of 16 residues. The germline V gene encodes CDR1 KGHDR and CDR2 SFDVKD. Trimming took 3 bases from V and 5 from J, leaving 15 bases between them. The CDR3 is CATSDTLVRPTGELFF. The DNA read from the CDR3 is TGTGCCACCAGTGATACATTGGTAAGGCCGACCGGGGAG.

This clone was seen at least ten times. From the germline J gene comes the end of the CDR3, since the read stops 3 residues before it. This chain connects TRBV5-1 to TRBJ2-5; 7 bases align to TRBD1. J gave up 4 bases and V 3 bases, and 9 bases lay outside the gene matches. This CDR3 spans 15 amino acids. CDR1 is SGHRS and CDR2 is YFSETQ in the germline V gene. The sequenced part of the CDR3 DNA is TGCGCCAGCAGCTCGACCGGGACAGTCGGAGAGACC. This encodes CASSSTGTVGET. In full, the CDR3 is CASSSTGTVGETQYF.

With respect to this clone: The CDR3 is cut off 3 residues early in the read; its end comes from the germline J gene. This chain uses TRBV19 with TRBJ1-1, with a possible D match to TRBD1 (5 bases). Trimming cost V 8 bases and J 3 bases, with 19 bases left between them. The CDR3 length is 15 residues. Germline CDR1 and CDR2: LNHDA and SQIVND (reference sequence). The CDR3 loop is CASARGAMVDTEAFF. CDR3 DNA, as far as it was read: TGTGCCAGTGCAAGAGGGGCCATGGTGGACACTGAA.

The sample holds many counts of this clone. The CDR3 end is not reached by the read, which stops 3 residues before it; the germline J gene fills it in. This chain uses TRBV12-3 or TRBV12-4 with TRBJ2-7; D ambiguous. V dropped 3 bases and J dropped 6 bases, with 9 bases sitting between them. This CDR3 has 12 amino acids. The covered CDR3 bases are TGTGCCAGCAGTTTTAGGAGACTCGAG. It is translated as CASSFRRLE. The whole CDR3 sequence is CASSFRRLEQYF.

As regards this clone: The read ends 3 residues shy of where the CDR3 ends; the end is completed using the germline J gene. This chain uses TRBV7-9 with TRBJ2-3; 9 bases are shared with TRBD2. The CDR3 spans 14 residues. In germline, CDR1 is SEHNR, CDR2 FQNEAQ (reference sequence). V dropped 5 bases and J dropped 5; count of bases not matched to a gene: 5. The CDR3 DNA, read in part, is TGTGCCAGCAGCGCGGGGGGGCCAGGAGATACG. It encodes CASSAGGPGDT. The CDR3 in its entirety is CASSAGGPGDTQYF.

This clone was observed many times. From the germline J gene comes the end of the CDR3, since the read stops 3 residues before it. The V gene is TRBV19, the J gene TRBJ2-7; TRBD2 might be the D (5 bases). Trimming took 5 bases from V and 6 from J, leaving 11 bases between them. The CDR3 spans 12 residues. Per germline, CDR1 LNHDA and CDR2 SQIVND (reference sequence). The CDR3 spells CASSPGMAEQYF. CDR3 DNA, as far as it was read: TGTGCCAGTAGTCCGGGGATGGCCGAG.

Details on this clone: The read ends 3 residues early relative to the CDR3; the germline J gene fills the gap. The rearrangement links TRBV5-1 to TRBJ1-1; D is uncertain. V was pared by 1 base and J by 3 bases, with 7 bases between. This CDR3 spans 13 amino acids. CDR1 is SGHRS and CDR2 is YFSETQ in the germline V gene. The CDR3 bases that were read are TGCGCCAGCAGCTTGACGGGGTACACTGAA. It yields the protein CASSLTGYTE. The complete CDR3 reads CASSLTGYTEAFF.

The sample holds many counts of this clone. The read terminates 3 residues before the CDR3 end, so the remaining end is supplied by the germline J gene. The chain joins TRBV20-1 to TRBJ1-6; D might be TRBD1 (5 bases). The CDR3 has 16 amino acids. V lost 0 bases, J lost 7 bases, and 16 bases lay in between. The germline CDR1 and CDR2 sequences are DFQATT and SNEGSKA (reference sequence). The CDR3 is CSARDGRGVVNSPLHF. Incomplete CDR3 DNA: TGCAGTGCTAGAGACGGCCGGGGGGTTGTGAATTCACCC.

Ten or more counts support this clone. The read finishes 3 residues shy of the CDR3 end, and the germline J gene is used to complete it. The chain carries TRBV7-9 and TRBJ1-3; no clear D gene. CDR1 and CDR2 (germline): SEHNR, FQNEAQ (reference sequence). The V end lost 2 bases, the J end lost 1 base, and 6 bases lay between the germline ends. This CDR3 has 14 residues. The CDR3 loop is CASSLSGSGNTIYF. CDR3 DNA, as far as it was read: TGTGCCAGCAGCTTATCAGGTTCTGGAAACACC.

This clone was detected many times. Read coverage stops 3 residues before the CDR3 terminus; the germline J gene supplies the remainder. This chain connects TRBV30 to TRBJ2-1; 12 bases line up with TRBD2. The germline gives CDR1 GTSNPN, CDR2 SVGIG (reference sequence). V was clipped by 5 bases and J by 0 bases; unmatched bases: 2. The CDR3 length is 15 residues. The CDR3 bases that were read are TGTGCCTGGTCGACTAGCGGGAGCTCCTACAATGAG. Its translation is CAWSTSGSSYNE. The entire CDR3 protein is CAWSTSGSSYNEQFF.

This clone has more than one count but fewer than ten. The CDR3 end is not reached by the read, which stops 3 residues before it; the germline J gene fills it in. The genes are TRBV20-1 and TRBJ2-7; 7 bases line up with TRBD1. V was clipped by 5 bases and J by 1 base; unmatched bases: 17. This CDR3 spans 17 amino acids. From germline, CDR1 is DFQATT and CDR2 SNEGSKA (reference sequence). CDR3 bases read: TGCAGTGCTGCCTCTGTCCGACAGGGAAAAGTTTCCTACGAG. This sequence encodes CSAASVRQGKVSYE. The complete CDR3 protein is CSAASVRQGKVSYEQYF.

The table lists this clone with many counts. The read ends 3 residues before the CDR3 terminus; that terminus is restored from the germline J gene. This chain links TRBV20-1 with TRBJ1-1; the match to TRBD1 covers 7 bases. The CDR3 contains 15 residues. Germline CDR1 DFQATT, CDR2 SNEGSKA (reference sequence). Trimming at V came to 1 base and at J to 4 bases, leaving 9 bases not matched to a gene. The CDR3 reads CSARAPQGGFTEAFF. The sequenced CDR3 bases are TGCAGTGCTAGAGCCCCTCAGGGGGGCTTCACTGAA.

This clone was counted many times. The CDR3 reads CASSFTGQGNQPQHF. The covered CDR3 bases are TGTGCCAGCAGTTTCACGGGACAGGGCAATCAGCCC. This chain connects TRBV6-2 or TRBV6-3 to TRBJ1-5, with 8 nucleotides matching TRBD1. The read ends 3 residues early relative to the CDR3; the germline J gene fills the gap. The CDR3 sequence is 15 residues long. Trimming took 4 bases from V and 2 from J; bases not matched to a gene: 4. The germline CDR1 and CDR2 sequences are MNHEY and SVGEGT.

As for this clone: The read finishes 3 residues shy of the CDR3 end, and the germline J gene is used to complete it. The chain links TRBV7-9 to TRBJ2-1, with a possible D match to TRBD2 (5 bases). This CDR3 has 13 residues. Trimming left V 5 bases short and J 9 bases short, with 14 bases between. Per germline, CDR1 SEHNR and CDR2 FQNEAQ (reference sequence). The CDR3 reads CASSPPSGGEQFF. CDR3 DNA (partial): TGTGCCAGCAGCCCCCCGAGCGGCGGTGAG.

The table lists this clone with many counts. The CDR3 end lies 3 residues beyond the end of the read and is filled in from the germline J gene. V usage is TRBV5-1 and J usage is TRBJ1-1; TRBD1 matches at 9 bases. CDR1 SGHRS and CDR2 YFSETQ come from the germline V gene. The CDR3 has 15 residues. V gave up 5 bases and J gave up 3 bases; unmatched junction bases: 8. CDR3 sequence: CASRMTGGDYTEAFF. Incomplete CDR3 DNA: TGCGCCAGCAGAATGACAGGGGGGGACTACACTGAA.

This clone was recorded a few times. The CDR3 spells CASSPGGTEAFF. The sequenced part of the CDR3 DNA is TGTGCCAGTAGTCCAGGGGGGACTGAA. This chain connects TRBV19 to TRBJ1-1; 7 bases fit TRBD1. The read ends 3 residues early relative to the CDR3; the germline J gene fills the gap. Trimming at V came to 5 bases and at J to 5 bases, leaving 2 bases not matched to a gene. CDR1 is LNHDA, CDR2 SQIVND, per germline (reference sequence). The CDR3 contains 12 residues.

As concerns this clone: The DNA ends 3 residues before the CDR3 does, and the rest of the CDR3 is filled in from the germline J gene. The chain employs TRBV6-2 or TRBV6-3 and TRBJ2-3; 13 nucleotides align to TRBD2. The CDR3 covers 15 residues. Germline V gene sequence: CDR1 MNHEY, CDR2 SVGEGT. The chain's CDR3 is CASSQLAGGPETQYF. CDR3 DNA (partial): TGTGCCAGCAGTCAACTAGCGGGGGGGCCGGAGACG.

For this clone: From the germline J gene comes the end of the CDR3, since the read stops 3 residues before it. This sequence joins TRBV5-1 and TRBJ2-2; 11 nucleotides agree with TRBD2. This CDR3 is built from 15 residues. V was clipped by 3 bases and J by 3 bases; unmatched bases: 1. Germline CDR1 is SGHRS and CDR2 is YFSETQ. The CDR3 loop is CASSYSGGDTGELFF. The part of the CDR3 DNA that was read is TGCGCCAGCAGCTATAGCGGGGGGGACACCGGGGAG.

This clone has more than one count but fewer than ten. The missing CDR3 end, 3 residues past where the read stops, is filled in from the germline J gene. The J gene is TRBJ1-2, the V gene TRBV5-6, with D possibly TRBD1 on 5 matching bases. The CDR3 length is 14 residues. Germline V gene sequence: CDR1 SGHDT, CDR2 YYEEEE. CDR3 DNA, as far as it was read: TGTGCCAGCCGACCGGGGGGATTCTACTACGAC. It codes for CASRPGGFYYD. The CDR3, in full, reads CASRPGGFYYDYTF.

This clone was seen many times. The read halts 3 residues ahead of the CDR3 end, with the missing end drawn from the germline J gene. The chain recombines TRBV5-1 with TRBJ2-3; TRBD1 matches at 9 bases. The germline V gene has CDR1 SGHRS and CDR2 YFSETQ. The CDR3 loop spans 16 amino acids. J lost 2 bases, V lost 4 bases, and 8 bases had no gene match. CDR3 DNA, as far as it was read: TGCGCCAGCAGCGGAACAGGGGGCCCCGACACAGATACG. Its protein product is CASSGTGGPDTDT. The full CDR3 is CASSGTGGPDTDTQYF.